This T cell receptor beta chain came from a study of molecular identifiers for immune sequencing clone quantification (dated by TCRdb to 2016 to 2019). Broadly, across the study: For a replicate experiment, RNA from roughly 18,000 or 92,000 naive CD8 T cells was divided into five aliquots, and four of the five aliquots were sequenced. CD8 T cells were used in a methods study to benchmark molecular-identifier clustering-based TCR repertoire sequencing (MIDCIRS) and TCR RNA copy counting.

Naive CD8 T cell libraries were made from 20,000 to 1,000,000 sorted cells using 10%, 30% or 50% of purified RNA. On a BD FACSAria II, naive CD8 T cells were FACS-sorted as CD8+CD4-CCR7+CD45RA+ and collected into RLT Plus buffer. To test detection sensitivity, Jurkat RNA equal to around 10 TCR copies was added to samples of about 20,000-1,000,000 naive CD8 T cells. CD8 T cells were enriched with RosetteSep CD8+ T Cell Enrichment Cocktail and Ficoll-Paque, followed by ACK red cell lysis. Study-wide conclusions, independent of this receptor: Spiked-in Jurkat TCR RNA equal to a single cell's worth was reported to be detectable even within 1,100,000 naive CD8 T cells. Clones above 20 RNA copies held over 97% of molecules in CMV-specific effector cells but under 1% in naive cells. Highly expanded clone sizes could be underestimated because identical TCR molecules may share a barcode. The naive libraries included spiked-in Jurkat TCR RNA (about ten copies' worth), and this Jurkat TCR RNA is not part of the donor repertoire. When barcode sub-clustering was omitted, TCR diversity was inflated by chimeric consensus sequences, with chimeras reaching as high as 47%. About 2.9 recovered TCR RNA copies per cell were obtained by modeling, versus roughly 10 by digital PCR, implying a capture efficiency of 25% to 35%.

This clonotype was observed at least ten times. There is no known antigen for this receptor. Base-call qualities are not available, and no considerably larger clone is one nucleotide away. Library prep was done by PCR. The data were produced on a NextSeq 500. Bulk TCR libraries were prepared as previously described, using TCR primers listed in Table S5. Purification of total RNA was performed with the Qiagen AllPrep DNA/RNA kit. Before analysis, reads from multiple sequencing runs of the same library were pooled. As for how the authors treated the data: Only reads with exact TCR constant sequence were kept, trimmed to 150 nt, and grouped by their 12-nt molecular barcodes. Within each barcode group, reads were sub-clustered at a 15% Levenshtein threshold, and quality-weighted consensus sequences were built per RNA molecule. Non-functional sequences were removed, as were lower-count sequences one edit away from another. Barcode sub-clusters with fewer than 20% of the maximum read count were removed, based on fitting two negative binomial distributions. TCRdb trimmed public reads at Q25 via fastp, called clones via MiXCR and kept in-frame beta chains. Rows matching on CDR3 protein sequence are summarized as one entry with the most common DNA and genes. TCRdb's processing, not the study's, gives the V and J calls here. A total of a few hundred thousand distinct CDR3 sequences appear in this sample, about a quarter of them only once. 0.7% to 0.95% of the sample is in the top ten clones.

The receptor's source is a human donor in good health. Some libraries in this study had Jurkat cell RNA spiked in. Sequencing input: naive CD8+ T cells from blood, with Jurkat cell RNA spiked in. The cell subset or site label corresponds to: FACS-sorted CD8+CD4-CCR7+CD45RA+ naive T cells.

CDR3 region: CASSQSGDYEQYF. The nucleotide sequence is TGCGCCAGCAGCCAGAGCGGGGACTACGAGCAGTACTTC. The chain employs TRBV4-1 and TRBJ2-7, and TRBD2 matches 7 of the central bases. V is trimmed back by 3 bases and J by 3 bases, and the junction contains 2 bases that no gene match accounts for. The germline V gene encodes CDR1 MGHRA and CDR2 YSYEKL. Including the terminal cysteine and phenylalanine, the CDR3 comprises 13 residues. Only the CDR3 part of the read is kept: 39 bases, read in frame from the first base.